What follows is one T cell receptor (beta chain) and its context. The sample belongs to a study of blood T cell repertoires in COVID-19. Across the whole study: PBMCs, B-cell-depleted T cells, or T cells were the source of the cDNA or gDNA that made up the material.

The V gene lost 7 bases and the J gene lost 7 bases, with 20 bases spanning the gap. The CDR3 contains 15 residues. The V gene's germline CDR1 is SGHVS and CDR2 FQNEAQ. Under the authors' procedure: Researchers report that nucleated cell counts were estimated from reference gene primer amplification. The method was immunoSEQ multiplex PCR; TCRdb's version includes in-frame clones alone and lacks a portion of them. V and J calls plus clone size are reproduced from that table; the DNA served to infer D and trimming. The repertoire holds approximately 89,000 clones, with about 82% as singletons. Sequencing used peripheral blood. This clonotype originated in a woman in her 70s with active or convalescent COVID-19. The J gene is TRBJ2-1, the V gene TRBV7-8, with TRBD2 as a possible D gene (7 bases). The CDR3 spells CASTILGGPLNEQFF. Written as DNA, the CDR3 is TGTGCCAGCACCATATTGGGGGGGCCGTTAAATGAGCAGTTCTTC.